A selection of T cell receptor beta chains follows, all from one sample in a study of T cells after yellow fever vaccination. Via MiXCR, TCRdb re-called the 5' RACE reads, giving one row per CDR3 protein. The repertoire consists of approximately 510,000 distinct CDR3 sequences, with just over 20% occurring once and the leading ten covering about 17%. The material was PBMCs, obtained 20 to 25 days after the first yellow fever vaccination. The source of these receptors is a man aged 18 to 29 who received the YFV17D yellow fever vaccine. The CDR3 runs from the conserved cysteine through the conserved F or W. D genes are given only for firm matches. Part of the rows lack a size; the others show once, few, many or a class for expanded clones.

cdr3_length clone_size d_call j_call v_call cdr3_nt cdr3_aa
15 once . TRBJ1-3 TRBV7-2 TGTGCCAGCAGCTTCGGGCAGGGAGAAGGAAACACCATATATTTT CASSFGQGEGNTIYF
13 few . TRBJ2-7 TRBV4-3 TGCGCCAGCAGCCAAGGTATGGCCTACGAGCAGTACTTC CASSQGMAYEQYF
17 few . TRBJ1-4 TRBV4-3 TGCGCCAGCAGCCAAGAGGGGGGGCCGGGGAATAATGAAAAACTGTTTTTT CASSQEGGPGNNEKLFF
16 few TRBD1 TRBJ1-1 TRBV4-1 TGCGCCAGCAGCCAAACGCAGGGGGCGATAGACACTGAAGCTTTCTTT CASSQTQGAIDTEAFF
13 few TRBD1 TRBJ1-5 TRBV7-9 TGTGCCAGCAGACAGGGGGCAGGCCAGCCCCAGCATTTT CASRQGAGQPQHF
14 . . TRBJ2-3 TRBV4-2 TGTGCCAGCAGCCAAGATGGGACCACAGATACGCAGTATTTT CASSQDGTTDTQYF
15 few TRBD1 TRBJ2-3 TRBV7-3 TGTGCCAGCAGCCCGCGACAGGGTGGTACAGATACGCAGTATTTT CASSPRQGGTDTQYF
15 . . TRBJ1-4 TRBV5-6 TGTGCCAGCAGCCCGCCAGGGGAACTCGGGGAAAAACTGTTTTTT CASSPPGELGEKLFF
14 few . TRBJ1-5 TRBV20-1 TGCAGTGCTAACCCGAGGGGTGGCAATCAGCCCCAGCATTTT CSANPRGGNQPQHF
15 many . TRBJ2-2 TRBV5-1 TGCGCCAGCATTCAGGGAGGCCGGGGCACCGGGGAGCTGTTTTTT CASIQGGRGTGELFF
14 many . TRBJ2-7 TRBV5-1 TGCGCCAGCAGCTTGGGGGACACCTCCTACGAGCAGTACTTC CASSLGDTSYEQYF
14 once . TRBJ1-2 TRBV5-1 TGCGCCAGCAGCTTTTCGTCCGGAAGCTATGGCTACACCTTC CASSFSSGSYGYTF
17 . TRBD2 TRBJ2-3 TRBV20-1 TGCAGTGCTACTTTTAGGGCTAGCGGGGGGGTCCCAGATACGCAGTATTTT CSATFRASGGVPDTQYF
14 many . TRBJ2-7 TRBV12-3/TRBV12-4 TGTGCCAGCAGTTTGGGCCAGCCCCGTTACGAGCAGTACTTC CASSLGQPRYEQYF
15 few TRBD1 TRBJ2-7 TRBV6-5 TGTGCCAGCAGTTATGGGCGACAGGGGTGGAACGAGCAGTACTTC CASSYGRQGWNEQYF
14 . . TRBJ1-4 TRBV5-1 TGCGCCAGCAGCTTAGGGAAGCCCAATGAAAAACTGTTTTTT CASSLGKPNEKLFF
15 few TRBD1 TRBJ2-2 TRBV5-1 TGCGCCAGCGCGTACGGACAGGTCGGCACCGGGGAGCTGTTTTTT CASAYGQVGTGELFF
11 . . TRBJ1-1 TRBV18 TGTGCCAGCCGGCAGGGCACTGAAGCTTTCTTT CASRQGTEAFF
15 . . TRBJ2-2 TRBV4-1 TGCGCCAGCAGCCAAGATACCGGACTCGCCGGGGAGCTGTTTTTT CASSQDTGLAGELFF
15 few TRBD1 TRBJ1-4 TRBV12-3/TRBV12-4 TGTGCCAGCAGTTTGACAGGGGCAACTCGGGGAAAACTGTTTTTT CASSLTGATRGKLFF
13 . TRBD1 TRBJ1-1 TRBV5-6 TGTGCCAGCAGCTTGGGACAGGGGGTGCTAGCTTTCTTT CASSLGQGVLAFF
14 few . TRBJ2-5 TRBV4-1 TGCGCCAGCAGTTACGGGCCAGCGGAAGAGACCCAGTACTTC CASSYGPAEETQYF
14 . . TRBJ2-5 TRBV5-1 TGCGCCAGCAGCCAGTCTTCACCCCAAGAGACCCAGTACTTC CASSQSSPQETQYF
14 many TRBD1 TRBJ2-2 TRBV5-1 TGCGCCAGCAGCCCCGACAGGGGGCGGGGGGAGCTGTTTTTT CASSPDRGRGELFF
15 many TRBD2 TRBJ2-5 TRBV20-1 TGCAGTGCTAGAGTGGCGGGGGGGACGGGGGAGACCCAGTACTTC CSARVAGGTGETQYF
13 . . TRBJ2-3 TRBV7-2 TGTGCCAGCAGCATGGAACTGGCAGATACGCAGTATTTT CASSMELADTQYF
13 few . TRBJ1-2 TRBV4-1 TGCGCCAGCAGCCAAGAGGCAGGCGATGGCTACACCTTC CASSQEAGDGYTF
13 . TRBD1 TRBJ1-1 TRBV18 TGTGCCAGCTCACCGGACAGGGTCGCTGAAGCTTTCTTT CASSPDRVAEAFF
13 . TRBD1 TRBJ1-5 TRBV2 TGTGCCAGCAGCCGCAGGGGGCTACAGCCCCAGCATTTT CASSRRGLQPQHF
16 few . TRBJ1-6 TRBV5-1 TGCGCCAGCAGCTCCAAAGGCTCCGCCTCCGAATCACCCCTCCACTTT CASSSKGSASESPLHF
13 . . TRBJ2-2 TRBV30 TGTGCCTGGACTTTCGAGCTGGCCGGGGAGCTGTTTTTT CAWTFELAGELFF
19 few TRBD1 TRBJ2-7 TRBV11-1 TGTGCCAGCAGCTTGGATTGGACCCTCGGACAGGCCCCGAACTACGAGCAGTACTTC CASSLDWTLGQAPNYEQYF
16 many TRBD2 TRBJ2-1 TRBV19 TGTGCCAGTAGTAAGCGGGGGGGCCGGTCCTACAATGAGCAGTTCTTC CASSKRGGRSYNEQFF
14 few . TRBJ1-1 TRBV7-8 TGTGCCAGCAGCTTATTCCGAGAGTATACTGAAGCTTTCTTT CASSLFREYTEAFF
11 few . TRBJ2-1 TRBV3-1 TGTGCCAGCAGCCAAGTGTACACACAGTTCTTC CASSQVYTQFF
15 few TRBD1 TRBJ2-2 TRBV6-2/TRBV6-3 TGTGCCAGCAGTTACCACAGGGGGTTAGGCGGGGAGCTGTTTTTT CASSYHRGLGGELFF
18 . TRBD1 TRBJ2-2 TRBV12-3/TRBV12-4 TGTACCAGCAGTTTTGATTTGGACAGGGCTAAGAACACCGGGGAGCTGTTTTTT CTSSFDLDRAKNTGELFF
16 . TRBD2 TRBJ2-2 TRBV12-3/TRBV12-4 TGTGCCAGCAGCCGCAGGGGCGGGGGGCTCACCGGGGAGCTGTTTTTT CASSRRGGGLTGELFF
13 . . TRBJ2-7 TRBV7-3 TGTGCCAGCAGCTTAGTAGGGCCGGGGGAGCAGTACTTC CASSLVGPGEQYF
18 few . TRBJ2-6 TRBV5-1 TGCGCCAGCAGCTGGATGAATAGTATGGGCCCTGGGGCCAACGTCCTGACTTTC CASSWMNSMGPGANVLTF
14 . . TRBJ2-1 TRBV5-6 TGTGCCAGCAGCTTCGGGGGGCTTTACAATGAGCAGTTCTTC CASSFGGLYNEQFF
16 . . TRBJ1-1 TRBV5-3 TGTGCCAGGAGCGCTGGACTCCTGAGGATGAACACTGAAGCTTTCTTT CARSAGLLRMNTEAFF
16 . . TRBJ1-1 TRBV20-1 TGCAGTGCTAGAGATCGGGCAGGGACTTTGAACACTGAAGCTTTCTTT CSARDRAGTLNTEAFF
15 few . TRBJ2-1 TRBV6-5 TGTGCCAGCAGTTATATGGGGGGGGCTTACAATGAGCAGTTCTTC CASSYMGGAYNEQFF
17 . TRBD2 TRBJ2-3 TRBV27 TGTGCCAGCAGTTACCAGCTACTAGCGGGGGGAGCAGATACGCAGTATTTT CASSYQLLAGGADTQYF
13 few . TRBJ1-2 TRBV4-1 TGCGCCAGCAGCCCGGGACTCCGATATGGCTACACCTTC CASSPGLRYGYTF
14 . TRBD1 TRBJ1-1 TRBV12-3/TRBV12-4 TGTGCCAGCAGTTGGACAGGGGTGAACGCTGAAGCTTTCTTT CASSWTGVNAEAFF
16 few . TRBJ1-6 TRBV7-2 TGTGCCAGCAGCTGGGGTGGGTCAAGCCCCCATTCACCCCTCCACTTT CASSWGGSSPHSPLHF